The 24 T cell receptor beta chains below come from one sample, sequenced in a study of Graves' ophthalmopathy and Graves' hyperthyroidism (dated by TCRdb to the late 2010s). TCRdb records Illumina HiSeq 2000 as the sequencer. For repertoire sequencing, TCR beta CDR3 regions were amplified from RNA transcripts. The first round of RT-PCR was done with HTBI primers and the Qiagen OneStep RT-PCR kit, and was followed by a second round of multiplex PCR, then size selection and purification. Through fastp at Q25 and MiXCR, TCRdb rebuilt clones from the public reads, retaining in-frame beta chains. Rows matching on CDR3 protein sequence are summarized as one entry with the most common DNA and genes. In all, the sample holds around 660,000 distinct CDR3 sequences, and under 50% of those were seen once. The ten largest make up around 3% of the sample. Material for sequencing was peripheral blood. The source of these receptors is an adult man with Graves' ophthalmopathy.

There are many counts of this clonotype. The CDR3 DNA is TGTGCCGGAAGGACTAGGAACACCGGGGAGCTGTTTTTT. Translated, it gives CAGRTRNTGELFF. The chain uses TRBV7-9 and TRBJ2-2; 7 bases fit TRBD2. There are 13 residues in the CDR3. The trim removed 11 bases at V and 1 base at J, leaving 4 bases unmatched. Germline V gene sequence: CDR1 SEHNR, CDR2 FQNEAQ (reference sequence). The variable domain in full, completed from reference TRBV7-9 and TRBJ2-2, reads DTGVSQNPRHKITKRGQNVTFRCDPISEHNRLYWYRQTLGQGPEFLTYFQNEAQLEKSRLLSDRFSAERPKGSFSTLEIQRTEQGDSAMYLCAGRTRNTGELFFGEGSRLTVL.

The rearrangement joins TRBV24-1 to TRBJ1-1, with 7 bases that match TRBD1. Trimming cost V 3 bases and J 7 bases; bases outside gene matches: 4. The CDR3 has 13 amino acids. The germline V gene has CDR1 KGHDR and CDR2 SFDVKD. In DNA, the CDR3 is TGTGCCACCAGTGATCCACAGGGGCTTGAAGCTTTCTTT. The encoded protein is CATSDPQGLEAFF.

This clonotype was counted a few times. The V and J genes are TRBV30 and TRBJ1-1, with D unresolved. Per germline, CDR1 GTSNPN and CDR2 SVGIG (reference sequence). Trimming pared 7 bases from V and 1 base from J, leaving 10 bases between. This CDR3 has 12 residues. Here the CDR3 reads CASIQPNTEAFF. The CDR3 bases are TGTGCCTCGATCCAACCGAACACTGAAGCTTTCTTT.

This chain joins TRBV29-1 and TRBJ1-6; 10 bases are a match to TRBD1. There are 12 residues in the CDR3. The germline gives CDR1 SQVTM, CDR2 ANQGSEA. V trimming: 7 bases; J trimming: 8 bases; junction bases outside the gene matches: 2. The DNA of the CDR3 is TGCAGCGGACAGGGGGCGGATTCACCCCTCCACTTT. Translation: CSGQGADSPLHF.

Many counts were recorded for this clonotype. The V and J genes are TRBV7-6 and TRBJ1-1; TRBD1 matches 8 bases. The length of the CDR3 is 16 residues. The J segment lost 2 bases and the V segment lost 5 bases, leaving 10 bases of the junction unmatched. From germline, CDR1 is SGHVS and CDR2 FNYEAQ. The CDR3 here is CASSPTDREYNTEAFF. In DNA, the CDR3 is TGTGCCAGCAGCCCAACGGACAGGGAATATAACACTGAAGCTTTCTTT.

This clonotype occurred many times. The V gene is TRBV10-3, the J gene TRBJ1-2; 7 nucleotides align to TRBD1. The V gene end was trimmed by 8 bases and the J gene end by 3 bases; junction bases not matched to a gene: 18. The CDR3 consists of 17 residues. CDR1 ENHRY and CDR2 SYGVKD come from the germline V gene. The CDR3 spells CAISLNLGGGSDYGYTF. CDR3 coding DNA: TGTGCCATCTCTCTAAACTTGGGAGGGGGCTCGGACTATGGCTACACCTTC.

For this clonotype: In this CDR3 the conserved last residue, phenylalanine or tryptophan, is missing, so a read error is likely. No DNA is shown, since the ends of the CDR3 on it are uncertain; the CDR3 is the one TCRdb lists. The chain uses TRBV20-1 and TRBJ2-6. CDR1 and CDR2 (germline): DFQATT, SNEGSKA (reference sequence). The CDR3 numbers 8 amino acids, ends counted. This CDR3 is CSARATSG.

The rearrangement joins TRBV7-8 to TRBJ2-6; 8 bases fit TRBD1. With V trimmed by 2 bases and J by 4 bases, 7 bases remained unmatched. The length of the CDR3 is 17 residues. In germline, CDR1 is SGHVS, CDR2 FQNEAQ. The CDR3 sequence: CASSLLQGARGANVLTF. Written as DNA, the CDR3 is TGTGCCAGCAGCTTACTGCAGGGGGCGCGGGGGGCCAACGTCCTGACTTTC.

This chain connects TRBV7-2 to TRBJ2-7, with 9 positions matching TRBD1. Germline V lookup: CDR1 SGHTA, CDR2 FQGNSA. CDR3 length equals 16 residues. V dropped 6 bases and J dropped 0; count of bases not matched to a gene: 9. This CDR3 reads CASRLGQGPSSYEQYF. Written as DNA, the CDR3 is TGTGCCAGCAGACTCGGACAGGGGCCGAGCTCCTACGAGCAGTACTTC.

The chain uses TRBV12-3 or TRBV12-4 and TRBJ1-4, with D uncertain. The CDR3 spans 13 residues. Here the CDR3 reads CASGLRRNEKLFF. Here the CDR3 DNA reads TGTGCTAGTGGTTTAAGGCGGAATGAAAAACTGTTTTTT.

Only one count was recorded for this clonotype. An end of the junction differs from the germline gene, which may be a read error. V and J are TRBV24-1 and TRBJ2-7, with a weak D call TRBD1 (6 bases). Per germline, CDR1 KGHDR and CDR2 SFDVKD. The CDR3 length is 14 residues. CDR3 amino acids: CASSLGQFVYEQYF. The CDR3 nucleotides are TGTGCCAGCAGTCTTGGACAGTTCGTCTACGAGCAGTACTTC.

This chain joins TRBV25-1 and TRBJ1-4; 8 positions agree with TRBD1. The J segment lost 6 bases and the V segment lost 7 bases, leaving 7 bases of the junction unmatched. In germline, CDR1 is MGHDK, CDR2 SYGVNS. The CDR3 is made up of 14 amino acids. CDR3: CASTGQGNHEKLFF. The CDR3 bases are TGTGCCAGCACCGGACAGGGCAATCATGAAAAACTGTTTTTT.

The V call is TRBV2, the J call TRBJ2-7, with D hard to call. Trimming shortened V by 6 bases and J by 4 bases, and 19 bases separated the two germline ends. The CDR3 consists of 15 residues. Germline CDR1 reads SNHLY; CDR2 reads FYNNEI. The CDR3 nucleotides are TGTGCCAGCAGCCGCGGTTTGGCCCCCGCTTACGAGCAGTACTTC. It is translated as CASSRGLAPAYEQYF. Based on the CDR3 plus reference TRBV2 and TRBJ2-7, the full variable domain is EPEVTQTPSHQVTQMGQEVILRCVPISNHLYFYWYRQILGQKVEFLVSFYNNEISEKSEIFDDQFSVERPDGSNFTLKIRSTKLEDSAMYFCASSRGLAPAYEQYFGPGTRLTVT.

At least ten counts were recorded for this clonotype. The V call is TRBV6-6, the J call TRBJ2-5; the D gene is possibly TRBD1 (5 bases). CDR1 and CDR2 (germline): MNHNY, SVGAGI (reference sequence). There are 14 residues in the CDR3. The V end was cut by 8 bases, the J end by 7 bases, with 20 bases between. CDR3 loop: CASGQGGSQATQYF. DNA of the CDR3: TGTGCCAGCGGGCAGGGTGGTTCCCAGGCGACCCAGTACTTC.

This clonotype came up many times. V gene TRBV5-6 combines with J gene TRBJ1-6; D is ambiguous. The CDR3 runs 14 residues. Germline V lookup: CDR1 SGHDT, CDR2 YYEEEE. Trimming pared 0 bases from V and 7 bases from J, leaving 8 bases between. In DNA form, the CDR3 reads TGTGCCAGCAGCTTGGACAGCTCAAATTCACCCCTCCACTTT. Translating it yields CASSLDSSNSPLHF.

In its sample, this clonotype was seen a few times. This chain joins TRBV6-6 and TRBJ1-5, with a possible D match to TRBD1 (5 bases). The germline gives CDR1 MNHNY, CDR2 SVGAGI (reference sequence). V lost 0 bases and J lost 0, with 12 bases in between. This CDR3 is built from 17 residues. CDR3: CASSYSTATDSNQPQHF. DNA for the CDR3: TGTGCCAGCAGTTACTCGACAGCTACAGATAGCAATCAGCCCCAGCATTTT.

The chain carries TRBV5-1 and TRBJ1-5, with D possibly matching TRBD1 (6 bases). Germline CDR1 and CDR2: SGHRS and YFSETQ. V dropped 2 bases and J dropped 7 bases, with 16 bases sitting between them. The CDR3 runs 15 residues. In DNA form, the CDR3 reads TGCGCCAGCAGCTTTGGGGGGCAAAGCGAGCAGCCCCAGCATTTT. Translated, it gives CASSFGGQSEQPQHF.

This clonotype was detected ten times or more. The V call is TRBV7-8, the J call TRBJ2-2, with a tentative D call TRBD1 (6 bases). This CDR3 has 15 amino acids. Looked up from germline, CDR1 is SGHVS and CDR2 is FQNEAQ. Trimming removed 7 bases at V and 7 bases at J, with 19 bases between. The CDR3 DNA is TGTGCCAGCAACCAAGGGGGACCAAGGATCGGGGAGCTGTTTTTT. Amino acids: CASNQGGPRIGELFF. Combining the CDR3 with reference TRBV7-8 and TRBJ2-2 gives the whole variable domain GAGVSQSPRYKVAKRGQDVALRCDPISGHVSLFWYQQALGQGPEFLTYFQNEAQLDKSGLPSDRFFAERPEGSVSTLKIQRTQQEDSAVYLCASNQGGPRIGELFFGEGSRLTVL.

Remarks on this clonotype: One base away lies a much larger clone, so this may be a sequencing read error. The chain combines TRBV7-9 with TRBJ1-3; maybe TRBD1 (6 bases). Germline V gene lookup returns CDR1 SEHNR and CDR2 FQNEAQ (reference sequence). This CDR3 is 15 amino acids long. V lost 1 base and J 2 bases, leaving 9 bases between the germline ends. The CDR3 here is CASSLEGTTGNTIYF. CDR3 sequence (DNA): TGTGCCAGCAGCTTAGAGGGGACAACTGGAAACACCATATATTTT.

This chain links TRBV10-3 with TRBJ1-1; perhaps TRBD1 as D (6 bases). The germline V gene encodes CDR1 ENHRY and CDR2 SYGVKD. This CDR3 has 12 residues. V was pared by 6 bases and J by 6 bases, with 11 bases between. Here the CDR3 reads CAIREDSSEAFF. The CDR3 DNA reads TGTGCCATCAGAGAGGACAGCTCTGAAGCTTTCTTT.

This clonotype appeared many times. The chain joins TRBV2 to TRBJ2-6; 8 bases are a match to TRBD1. This CDR3 is built from 19 residues. V dropped 4 bases and J dropped 0; count of bases not matched to a gene: 11. In germline, CDR1 is SNHLY, CDR2 FYNNEI. The CDR3 is CASSVDGGQVPSGANVLTF. The DNA for the CDR3 is TGTGCCAGCAGTGTCGATGGGGGACAGGTCCCCTCTGGGGCCAACGTCCTGACTTTC.

This rearrangement joins TRBV4-3 to TRBJ1-5; tentative D call: TRBD1 (5 bases). Germline CDR1 reads LGHNA; CDR2 reads YSLEER. The CDR3 covers 14 residues. V dropped 0 bases and J dropped 6 bases, with 9 bases sitting between them. The CDR3 reads CASSQDRDFQPQHF. Written as DNA, the CDR3 is TGCGCCAGCAGCCAAGACAGGGACTTTCAGCCCCAGCATTTT.

The rearrangement links TRBV29-1 to TRBJ1-2, with D maybe TRBD1 (5 bases). Per germline, CDR1 SQVTM and CDR2 ANQGSEA. This CDR3 has 12 residues. V was trimmed by 7 bases and J by 6 bases, leaving 15 bases between them. CDR3 sequence: CSARFGTNGYTF. DNA for the CDR3: TGCAGCGCCCGCTTTGGGACGAATGGCTACACCTTC.

This clonotype came up a few times. An end of the junction does not agree with germline; a read error may underlie this. The chain recombines TRBV5-1 with TRBJ2-7, with TRBD1 as a possible D gene (5 bases). Germline loops: CDR1 SGHRS, CDR2 YFSETQ. The CDR3 totals 14 residues. CDR3 in DNA: TGTGCCAGCTCACCACAGGAAGGCTCCTACGAGCAGTACTTC. Translated, it gives CASSPQEGSYEQYF.